Shown below are 21 T cell receptor beta chains from a single sample sequenced in a study of identical twins. TCRdb re-analysed the 5' RACE reads in MiXCR, keeping a single row per CDR3 protein. This table has 500,000 or so distinct CDR3 sequences, approximately 22% appearing once. The same sample was also studied in work on T cells expressing NK-cell markers.

The sample comprised CD4+ T cells sorted from blood. The receptor set was obtained from a woman aged 18-35 years in good health.

The chain combines TRBV6-5 with TRBJ2-7, with no clear D. V was trimmed by 0 bases and J by 1 base, leaving 10 bases between them. This CDR3 is 15 amino acids long. Germline V lookup: CDR1 MNHEY, CDR2 SVGAGI. The CDR3 loop reads CASSYSVAASYEQYF. CDR3 DNA sequence: TGTGCCAGCAGTTACTCGGTGGCGGCATCCTACGAGCAGTACTTC.

The V call is TRBV9, the J call TRBJ2-3; D gene unclear. Trimming cost V 0 bases and J 1 base, with 12 bases left between them. Germline CDR1 reads SGDLS; CDR2 reads YYNGEE. The CDR3 runs to 16 residues. Here the CDR3 reads CASSVGIRDGTDTQYF. The DNA of the CDR3 is TGTGCCAGCAGCGTAGGGATTAGGGATGGCACAGATACGCAGTATTTT.

This clonotype was seen many times. J is TRBJ2-7 and V is TRBV29-1; possible D gene TRBD2, 6 bases. Germline CDR1 reads SQVTM; CDR2 reads ANQGSEA. The CDR3 totals 11 residues. The DNA for the CDR3 is TGCACCCATCACGGGGGTTACGAGCAGTACTTC. It specifies CTHHGGYEQYF.

This clonotype showed up many times. The rearrangement uses TRBV4-1 and TRBJ2-1; 8 bases fit TRBD2. From germline, CDR1 is MGHRA and CDR2 YSYEKL. This CDR3 comprises 15 residues. J was trimmed by 2 bases and V by 4 bases; bases with no gene match: 4. The CDR3 coding sequence is TGCGCCAGCAGCCTTAGCGGGACCACCTACAATGAGCAGTTCTTC. This encodes CASSLSGTTYNEQFF.

The table lists this clonotype with a few counts. The chain links TRBV7-8 to TRBJ1-4; weak D call: TRBD1 (5 bases). Trimming removed 6 bases from V and 0 bases from J, with 11 bases in between. Germline V gene sequence: CDR1 SGHVS, CDR2 FQNEAQ. This CDR3 has 15 amino acids. The CDR3 protein is CASRRGPATNEKLFF. CDR3 nucleotides: TGTGCCAGCAGAAGGGGCCCCGCAACTAATGAAAAACTGTTTTTT.

At least ten counts were recorded for this clonotype. J is TRBJ2-1 and V is TRBV2, with 15 bases lining up with TRBD2. The CDR3 covers 16 residues. J lost 9 bases, V lost 6 bases, and 9 bases had no gene match. The germline V gene has CDR1 SNHLY and CDR2 FYNNEI. This CDR3 is CASSDPGLAGGREQFF. CDR3 sequence (DNA): TGTGCCAGCAGCGACCCGGGACTAGCGGGGGGTCGTGAGCAGTTCTTC.

In this sample, this clonotype turned up once. The chain links TRBV6-5 to TRBJ2-7; TRBD1 agrees at 7 bases. Per germline, CDR1 MNHEY and CDR2 SVGAGI. J was trimmed by 6 bases and V by 3 bases; bases with no gene match: 8. The CDR3 totals 14 residues. In nucleotides, the CDR3 is TGTGCCAGCAGTTATCCCGGGACAGCAATCGAGCAGTACTTC. This gives the protein CASSYPGTAIEQYF.

This clonotype was observed a few times. CDR3 sequence: CSARAQGNSPLHF. Written as DNA, the CDR3 is TGCAGTGCTAGAGCGCAGGGGAATTCACCCCTCCACTTT. The chain couples TRBV20-1 to TRBJ1-6; TRBD1 is a possible D gene (6 bases). The germline V and J ends were trimmed by 1 base and 7 bases, with 8 bases remaining between them. Germline-derived CDR1 and CDR2 are DFQATT and SNEGSKA (reference sequence). The CDR3 contains 13 residues.

The chain joins TRBV7-6 to TRBJ1-2, with D possibly TRBD1 on 6 matching bases. The length of the CDR3 is 13 residues. CDR1 is SGHVS and CDR2 is FNYEAQ in the germline V gene. V lost 4 bases and J 7 bases, leaving 13 bases between the germline ends. CDR3 nucleotide sequence: TGTGCCAGCAGCTCAACAGGGACCTCTGGCTACACCTTC. Its translation: CASSSTGTSGYTF.

Only a few counts were recorded for this clonotype. This chain links TRBV20-1 with TRBJ2-7; 11 bases map to TRBD2. Germline V gene sequence: CDR1 DFQATT, CDR2 SNEGSKA (reference sequence). The CDR3 sequence is 13 residues long. Unmatched junction bases numbered 3, after V lost 6 bases and J lost 2 bases. The chain's CDR3 is CSANSGRAYEQYF. As DNA, the CDR3 is TGCAGTGCCAATAGCGGGAGGGCCTACGAGCAGTACTTC.

This clonotype appeared a few times. This chain connects TRBV6-5 to TRBJ1-3; the D gene is possibly TRBD1 (5 bases). Germline CDR1 and CDR2: MNHEY and SVGAGI. V gave up 4 bases and J gave up 2 bases, with 24 bases separating them. The CDR3 totals 19 residues. CDR3 loop: CASSSPGRWTLEAGNTIYF. The CDR3 DNA reads TGTGCCAGCAGTTCTCCGGGACGGTGGACGTTAGAGGCTGGAAACACCATATATTTT.

The J gene is TRBJ2-5, the V gene TRBV20-1, with TRBD2 identical over 9 bases. CDR1 is DFQATT, CDR2 SNEGSKA, per germline (reference sequence). Trimming at V came to 5 bases and at J to 3 bases, leaving 7 bases not matched to a gene. The CDR3 contains 14 residues. The CDR3 DNA sequence: TGCAGTGCTTCACCGACTAGCGGAAAAGAGACCCAGTACTTC. It yields the protein CSASPTSGKETQYF.

The J gene is TRBJ2-4, the V gene TRBV30; D assignment may be TRBD1 or TRBD2 (5 bases each). V lost 2 bases and J 0 bases, leaving 11 bases between the germline ends. There are 15 residues in the CDR3. Germline V CDR1 and CDR2: GTSNPN, SVGIG (reference sequence). CDR3 loop: CAWSRDLAAKNIQYF. CDR3 sequence (DNA): TGTGCCTGGAGTAGGGACCTCGCAGCCAAAAACATTCAGTACTTC.

The CDR3 sequence: CASSLTGDSYEQYF. CDR3 DNA sequence: TGTGCCAGCTCACTGACAGGGGACTCCTACGAGCAGTACTTC. The chain is built from TRBV18 and TRBJ2-7; 8 nucleotides agree with TRBD1. Germline V gives CDR1 KGHSH, CDR2 LQKENI. Trimming removed 4 bases from V and 0 bases from J; junction bases left unmatched: 2. There are 14 residues in the CDR3.

J is TRBJ2-7 and V is TRBV25-1; D may be TRBD1 (6 bases). Germline V lookup: CDR1 MGHDK, CDR2 SYGVNS. This CDR3 region has 14 residues. V lost 3 bases and J 3 bases, leaving 12 bases between the germline ends. The CDR3 sequence: CASSDRQENYEQYF. The CDR3 nucleotides are TGTGCCAGCAGTGATCGACAGGAGAACTACGAGCAGTACTTC.

V usage is TRBV6-1 and J usage is TRBJ2-1; no reliable D call. Germline CDR1 MNHNS, CDR2 SASEGT. The CDR3 spans 15 residues. Between the trimmed V and J ends, which lost 3 bases and 7 bases, there was a span of 16 bases. The CDR3 nucleotides read TGTGCCAGCAGTGATGAGCCCGGCGGAGCAAATGAGCAGTTCTTC. Its translation: CASSDEPGGANEQFF.

The sample holds a few counts of this clonotype. The chain employs TRBV20-1 and TRBJ1-1, with 10 bases matching TRBD1. The CDR3 runs 14 residues. CDR1 and CDR2 from the germline V gene are DFQATT and SNEGSKA (reference sequence). V trimming: 5 bases; J trimming: 3 bases; junction bases outside the gene matches: 6. In DNA, the CDR3 is TGCAGTGCTGCCTCCGGGACAGGGGACACTGAAGCTTTCTTT. Translated: CSAASGTGDTEAFF.

The chain links TRBV19 to TRBJ2-1; the match to TRBD2 covers 12 bases. The V and J ends lost 4 bases and 9 bases, in that order; junction bases with no gene match: 4. This CDR3 region has 14 residues. CDR1 is LNHDA, CDR2 SQIVND, per germline (reference sequence). CDR3 residues: CASSTSGRASEQFF. In DNA, the CDR3 is TGTGCCAGTAGTACTAGCGGGAGGGCCAGTGAGCAGTTCTTC.

This clonotype was recorded a few times. The chain couples TRBV20-1 to TRBJ2-5, with D tentatively TRBD1 (5 bases). The germline V gene has CDR1 DFQATT and CDR2 SNEGSKA (reference sequence). The CDR3 is made up of 12 amino acids. V lost 6 bases, J lost 4 bases, and 12 bases lay in between. The CDR3 spells CSASSGSETQYF. The DNA of the CDR3 is TGCAGTGCCAGTTCAGGGTCAGAGACCCAGTACTTC.

This clonotype was counted a few times. The gene calls are TRBV20-1 and TRBJ1-2, with no clear D. V shed 6 bases and J shed 8 bases, with 10 bases lying between them. The CDR3 has 10 amino acids. CDR1 and CDR2 (germline): DFQATT, SNEGSKA (reference sequence). CDR3 in amino acids: CSALFRGYTF. CDR3 DNA sequence: TGCAGTGCCCTTTTTCGGGGCTACACCTTC.

This clonotype was recorded a few times. This chain connects TRBV29-1 to TRBJ1-2; possibly TRBD1 for D (5 bases). Deletions cut 8 bases from V and 2 bases from J, with 9 bases between. The germline V gene encodes CDR1 SQVTM and CDR2 ANQGSEA. This CDR3 is 11 amino acids long. CDR3 sequence (DNA): TGCAGCTCGGGGGGAAACTATGGCTACACCTTC. Its translation is CSSGGNYGYTF. The entire variable domain, with the rest obtained from reference TRBV29-1 and TRBJ1-2, is as follows: SAVISQKPSRDICQRGTSLTIQCQVDSQVTMMFWYRQQPGQSLTLIATANQGSEATYESGFVIDKFPISRPNLTFSTLTVSNMSPEDSSIYLCSSGGNYGYTFGSGTRLTVV.